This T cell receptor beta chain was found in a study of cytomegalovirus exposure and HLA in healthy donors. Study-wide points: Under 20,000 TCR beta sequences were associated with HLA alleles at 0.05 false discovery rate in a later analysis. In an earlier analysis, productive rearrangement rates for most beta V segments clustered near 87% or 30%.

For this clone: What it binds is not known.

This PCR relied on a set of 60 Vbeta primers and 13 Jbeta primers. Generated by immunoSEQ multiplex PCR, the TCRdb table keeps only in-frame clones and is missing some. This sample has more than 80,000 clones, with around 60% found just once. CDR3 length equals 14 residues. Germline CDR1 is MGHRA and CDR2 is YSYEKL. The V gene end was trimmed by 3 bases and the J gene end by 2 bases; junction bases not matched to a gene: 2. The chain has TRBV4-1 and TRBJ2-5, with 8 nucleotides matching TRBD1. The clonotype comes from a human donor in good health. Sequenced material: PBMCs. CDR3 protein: CASSHRQGQETQYF. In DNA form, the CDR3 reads TGCGCCAGCAGCCACAGACAGGGGCAAGAGACCCAGTACTTC.